This T cell receptor (beta chain) was obtained from a study of CD8 T cells in ankylosing spondylitis. Per germline, CDR1 SGHRS and CDR2 YFSETQ. Germline trimming cut 3 bases from V and 0 bases from J; bases unmatched to any gene: 11. CDR3 length: 19 residues. This clonotype was observed a handful of times. TCRdb called the 5' RACE reads again in MiXCR, with one record for every CDR3 protein. The sample records around 330,000 distinct CDR3 sequences, 11% being singletons. The sample consisted of blood, either unsorted or a sorted T cell fraction (not recorded which). The V and J genes are TRBV5-1 and TRBJ2-6, with TRBD1 matching 8 bases. The clonotype originates from a female donor with ankylosing spondylitis or in good health (not recorded which). The CDR3 spells CASSSLQGGTLSGANVLTF. The CDR3 DNA reads as TGCGCCAGCAGCTCCCTACAGGGGGGTACTCTCTCTGGGGCCAACGTCCTGACTTTC.